This TCR beta chain derives from a study of T cell repertoires in cytomegalovirus infection. The CDR3 runs to 16 residues. CDR1 and CDR2 from the germline V gene are KGHSH and LQKENI. V lost 3 bases and J 3 bases, leaving 16 bases between the germline ends. TCRdb reprocessed the reads with MiXCR, giving one entry per CDR3 protein. The sample consists of fewer than 1,000,000 distinct CDR3 sequences, roughly a third of them appearing once. On this clonotype: Antigen unknown.

This rearrangement joins TRBV18 to TRBJ2-3; the D gene is possibly TRBD1 (6 bases). The TCR comes from a human donor in good health (CMV status not recorded). Some clones in this sample may be carry-over from other donors' samples. The sequenced sample was cultured CD8+ T cells from PBMCs, obtained from culture after CMV antigen stimulation. DNA of the CDR3: TGTGCCAGCTCACCTCCCGGGACACCCACTACAGATACGCAGTATTTT. This encodes CASSPPGTPTTDTQYF.